Shown below are 11 T cell receptor beta chains from a single sample sequenced in a study of human T cells and chemical hapten exposure. Individual cDNA molecules in this library carried unique molecular identifiers. TCRdb re-called the reads through MiXCR, storing one row per CDR3 protein. The data show more than 100,000 distinct CDR3 sequences, with over 7.5% seen just once and approximately 1.4% held by the top ten. Extraction of total RNA was performed on unfractionated whole blood. The sequenced sample was whole blood. The receptors derive from a human donor in good health. Some clones in this sample may be carry-over from other donors' samples.

The J gene is TRBJ2-1, the V gene TRBV29-1; maybe TRBD2 (6 bases). Between the trimmed V and J ends, which lost 7 bases and 3 bases, there was a span of 10 bases. CDR1 SQVTM and CDR2 ANQGSEA come from the germline V gene. CDR3 size: 12 residues. CDR3 coding DNA: TGCAGCGGCGGGACCCTCTACAATGAGCAGTTCTTC. It yields the protein CSGGTLYNEQFF.

This clonotype has only a few counts. This chain connects TRBV5-1 to TRBJ2-5; the D gene could be TRBD1 or TRBD2 (6 bases each). The CDR3 has 15 amino acids. V was shortened by 0 bases and J by 5 bases, with 14 bases between the two germline ends. Germline-derived CDR1 and CDR2 are SGHRS and YFSETQ. This CDR3 is CASSLAYREVETQYF. The CDR3 DNA sequence: TGCGCCAGCAGCTTGGCCTACAGGGAGGTGGAGACCCAGTACTTC.

In its sample, this clonotype was seen a few times. V gene TRBV12-3 or TRBV12-4 combines with J gene TRBJ2-3; 10 bases match TRBD2. V shed 5 bases and J 3 bases; nucleotides not matched to a gene: 2. The CDR3 is 14 residues long. This CDR3 is CASSRLAGTDTQYF. DNA for the CDR3: TGTGCCAGCAGTAGACTAGCGGGTACAGATACGCAGTATTTT.

This clonotype has only a few counts. The CDR3 here is CASSHTQGYEQYF. DNA for the CDR3: TGTGCCAGCAGCCATACCCAGGGCTACGAGCAGTACTTC. The chain links TRBV7-2 to TRBJ2-7, with a weak D call TRBD1 (5 bases). CDR1 and CDR2 (germline): SGHTA, FQGNSA. This CDR3 has 13 amino acids. Trimming shortened V by 5 bases and J by 3 bases, and 11 bases separated the two germline ends.

This clonotype was seen at least ten times. The rearrangement joins TRBV5-5 to TRBJ2-3; D unresolved. Deletions cut 4 bases from V and 4 bases from J, with 10 bases between. This CDR3 has 13 amino acids. Germline-derived CDR1 and CDR2 are SGHKS and YYEKEE (reference sequence). The CDR3 region has the DNA TGTGCCAGCAGCCCTGAGGCCTCAGATACGCAGTATTTT. Its protein is CASSPEASDTQYF.

This chain connects TRBV7-9 to TRBJ2-3, with D perhaps matching TRBD1 (5 bases). The CDR3 totals 13 residues. V was cut by 4 bases and J by 6 bases, with 11 bases left in between. CDR1 and CDR2 from the germline V gene are SEHNR and FQNEAQ (reference sequence). In DNA form, the CDR3 reads TGTGCCAGCAGCTCCAGGGCCCGGGATACGCAGTATTTT. It codes for CASSSRARDTQYF.

The chain couples TRBV6-2 or TRBV6-3 to TRBJ1-5; no clear D gene. Germline assignment: CDR1 MNHEY and CDR2 SVGEGT. The CDR3 length is 13 residues. The V gene lost 6 bases and the J gene lost 4 bases, with 10 bases spanning the gap. The CDR3, as DNA: TGTGCCAGCAGCTACAGCGAGAATCAGCCCCAGCATTTT. It specifies CASSYSENQPQHF.

About this clonotype: This may be a read error: a much more frequent sequence differs by one nucleotide. The chain combines TRBV5-1 with TRBJ2-5; no clear D gene. The V gene lost 4 bases and the J gene lost 0 bases, with 1 base spanning the gap. Germline V gene data show CDR1 as SGHRS and CDR2 as YFSETQ. The CDR3 contains 11 residues. CDR3 sequence (DNA): TGCGCCAGCAGCAACCAAGAGACCCAGTACTTC. Its translation is CASSNQETQYF.

This clonotype was detected ten times or more. This chain connects TRBV6-5 to TRBJ2-5; TRBD1 matches at 8 bases. Germline CDR1 and CDR2: MNHEY and SVGAGI. Trimming removed 5 bases from V and 5 bases from J; junction bases left unmatched: 4. CDR3 length: 13 amino acids. The CDR3 DNA sequence: TGTGCCAGCAGTCAGGACAGGGTTGAGACCCAGTACTTC. This gives the protein CASSQDRVETQYF.

This clonotype has a count of ten or more. This rearrangement joins TRBV5-1 to TRBJ1-3; 8 bases match TRBD1. J gave up 0 bases and V 0 bases, and 5 bases lay outside the gene matches. Germline assignment: CDR1 SGHRS and CDR2 YFSETQ. The CDR3 contains 17 residues. CDR3 sequence (DNA): TGCGCCAGCAGCTTGGGGGACAGGATTTCCTCTGGAAACACCATATATTTT. It is translated as CASSLGDRISSGNTIYF. Full variable domain (outside the CDR3, taken from reference TRBV5-1 and TRBJ1-3): KAGVTQTPRYLIKTRGQQVTLSCSPISGHRSVSWYQQTPGQGLQFLFEYFSETQRNKGNFPGRFSGRQFSNSRSEMNVSTLELGDSALYLCASSLGDRISSGNTIYFGEGSWLTVV.

Notes on this clonotype: At one end, the junction sequence differs from germline, possibly due to a read error. This sequence joins TRBV7-2 and TRBJ2-5, with D hard to call. The CDR3 consists of 13 residues. Germline values: CDR1 SGHTA, CDR2 FQGNSA. As DNA, the CDR3 is TGTGTCAGCAGCCCCGGGTACCCAGAGACCCAGTACTTC. This codes for CVSSPGYPETQYF.